This T cell receptor beta chain was captured by sequencing in a study of a mutant IDH1 vaccine in newly diagnosed glioma. Germline lookup yields CDR1 GTSNPN and CDR2 SVGIG (reference sequence). V was cut by 1 base and J by 0 bases, with 10 bases left in between. The CDR3 is 15 amino acids. As concerns this clone: Its antigen is as yet unknown.

The sample's time point: week 5, during vaccination. Each dose of the vaccine consisted of 300 ug of mutant IDH1 20-mer peptide, with topical imiquimod. Using immunoSEQ multiplex PCR, the repertoire was profiled, and TCRdb retains in-frame clones only, with some absent. The table lists around 51,000 clones, just under 80% of them singletons, with roughly 1.8% in the top ten. This TCR came from a middle-aged woman with glioma. The rearrangement links TRBV30 to TRBJ2-1; a possible D gene is TRBD1 (5 bases). Sequences were derived from PBMCs, sampled from a glioma patient whose treatment included an IDH1 peptide vaccine. The CDR3 DNA sequence: TGTGCCTGGAGTGGGGGCGTAAGCTCCTACAATGAGCAGTTCTTC. This gives the protein CAWSGGVSSYNEQFF.